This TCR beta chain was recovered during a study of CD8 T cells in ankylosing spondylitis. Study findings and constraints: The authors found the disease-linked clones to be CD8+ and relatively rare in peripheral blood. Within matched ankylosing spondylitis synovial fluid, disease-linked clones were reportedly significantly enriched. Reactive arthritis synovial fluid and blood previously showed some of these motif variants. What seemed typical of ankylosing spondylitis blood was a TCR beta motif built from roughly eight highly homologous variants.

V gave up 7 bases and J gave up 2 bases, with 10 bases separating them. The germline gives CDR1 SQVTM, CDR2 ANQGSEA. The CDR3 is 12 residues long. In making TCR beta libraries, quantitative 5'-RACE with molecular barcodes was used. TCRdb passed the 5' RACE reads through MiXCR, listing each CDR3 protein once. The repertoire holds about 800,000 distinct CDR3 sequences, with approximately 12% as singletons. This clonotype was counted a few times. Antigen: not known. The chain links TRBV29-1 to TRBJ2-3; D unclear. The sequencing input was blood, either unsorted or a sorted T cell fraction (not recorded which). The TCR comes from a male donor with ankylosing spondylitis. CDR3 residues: CSARGTTDTQYF. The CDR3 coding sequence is TGCAGCGCCCGAGGCACCACAGATACGCAGTATTTT.